This T cell receptor beta chain was recovered during a study of PD-L1 blockade in urothelial cancer. Background on the study: Atezolizumab 1,200 mg was given intravenously every 3 weeks, starting 2014. Chemotherapy regimens numbering 0 to 3 had been given to patients.

Libraries were prepared by immunoSEQ multiplex PCR; TCRdb keeps only in-frame clonotypes and omits some of them. The table shows 33,000 or so clones, with around 82% occurring only once. Time point specified: pretreatment peripheral blood. The germline gives CDR1 SGHAT, CDR2 FQDESV (reference sequence). V lost 3 bases, J lost 5 bases, and 13 bases stayed unmatched. The CDR3 extends over 17 amino acids. The receptor was isolated from a man in his 60s with urothelial cancer. The genes are TRBV11-1 and TRBJ2-5; TRBD2 aligns across 9 bases. This specimen was PBMCs, taken around atezolizumab (anti-PD-L1) treatment. The CDR3 bases are TGTGCCAGCAGCTTCACACCGTGGGGCGGGGGGGGTGAGACCCAGTACTTC. Its protein product is CASSFTPWGGGGETQYF.